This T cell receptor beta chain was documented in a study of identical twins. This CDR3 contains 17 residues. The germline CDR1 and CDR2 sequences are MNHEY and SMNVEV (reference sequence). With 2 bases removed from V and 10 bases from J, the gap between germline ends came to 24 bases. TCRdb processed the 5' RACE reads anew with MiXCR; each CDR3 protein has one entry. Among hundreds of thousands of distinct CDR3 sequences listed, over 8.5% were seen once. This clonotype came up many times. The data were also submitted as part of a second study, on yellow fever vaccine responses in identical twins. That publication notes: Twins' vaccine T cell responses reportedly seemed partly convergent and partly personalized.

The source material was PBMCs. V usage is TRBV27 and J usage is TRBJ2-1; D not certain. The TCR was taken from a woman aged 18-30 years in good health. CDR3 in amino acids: CASSLVKGVPPVREQFF. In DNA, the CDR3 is TGTGCCAGCAGTTTAGTTAAGGGCGTCCCTCCCGTTCGGGAGCAGTTCTTC.